These 6 T cell receptor beta chains share one sample of origin, sequenced in a study of blood T cells in healthy people across ages. Alongside a J-beta primer mix, a sample-barcoded 5' primer served in a second PCR lasting 7 to 11 cycles. TCRdb processed the 5' RACE reads anew with MiXCR; each CDR3 protein has one entry. The data contain 700,000 to 800,000 distinct CDR3 sequences, around 46% of them singletons. The sequenced material came from blood. The source of these receptors is a woman aged 55 to 70 in good health.

The gene calls are TRBV20-1 and TRBJ1-2; no firm D call. CDR3 length equals 14 residues. V dropped 0 bases and J dropped 6 bases, with 14 bases sitting between them. CDR1 and CDR2 from the germline V gene are DFQATT and SNEGSKA (reference sequence). The CDR3 spells CSARETARVDGYTF. CDR3 nucleotide sequence: TGCAGTGCTAGAGAAACGGCCCGAGTTGATGGCTACACCTTC.

The genes are TRBV7-2 and TRBJ2-7; the match to TRBD2 covers 10 bases. After removal of 6 bases from V and 12 bases from J, the junction contained 11 bases not matched to a gene. Germline V gene data show CDR1 as SGHTA and CDR2 as FQGNSA. This CDR3 spans 13 amino acids. The CDR3 spells CASRLAGLETRYF. The CDR3 nucleotides read TGTGCCAGCAGACTAGCGGGGTTGGAGACCCGGTACTTC.

This clonotype came up many times. The chain uses TRBV7-8 and TRBJ2-1; D is ambiguous. Trimming took 3 bases from V and 7 from J, leaving 7 bases between them. Germline V gene lookup returns CDR1 SGHVS and CDR2 FQNEAQ. This CDR3 is built from 12 residues. DNA for the CDR3: TGTGCCAGCAGCTTTTCGATGAATGAGCAGTTCTTC. Translating gives CASSFSMNEQFF.

This clonotype was picked up a small number of times. J is TRBJ2-3 and V is TRBV6-1; D ambiguous. This CDR3 region has 16 residues. Germline lookup yields CDR1 MNHNS and CDR2 SASEGT. Trimming left V 5 bases short and J 4 bases short, with 19 bases between. The CDR3 DNA follows: TGTGCCAGCAGTCCTGAGATCAATTCGCGGTCAGATACGCAGTATTTT. It codes for CASSPEINSRSDTQYF.

J is TRBJ1-1 and V is TRBV7-2; D gene unclear. Germline CDR1 reads SGHTA; CDR2 reads FQGNSA. With 1 base removed from V and 1 base from J, the gap between germline ends came to 7 bases. The CDR3 runs to 14 residues. CDR3 DNA sequence: TGTGCCAGCAGCTTAGTTTGGACGAACACTGAAGCTTTCTTT. It specifies CASSLVWTNTEAFF.

The V gene is TRBV20-1, the J gene TRBJ2-3; TRBD2 matches at 8 bases. Germline values: CDR1 DFQATT, CDR2 SNEGSKA (reference sequence). The length of the CDR3 is 15 residues. V was clipped by 2 bases and J by 0 bases; unmatched bases: 4. CDR3 in DNA: TGCAGTGCTAGAACGGGGGGGATCAGCACAGATACGCAGTATTTT. This gives the protein CSARTGGISTDTQYF.